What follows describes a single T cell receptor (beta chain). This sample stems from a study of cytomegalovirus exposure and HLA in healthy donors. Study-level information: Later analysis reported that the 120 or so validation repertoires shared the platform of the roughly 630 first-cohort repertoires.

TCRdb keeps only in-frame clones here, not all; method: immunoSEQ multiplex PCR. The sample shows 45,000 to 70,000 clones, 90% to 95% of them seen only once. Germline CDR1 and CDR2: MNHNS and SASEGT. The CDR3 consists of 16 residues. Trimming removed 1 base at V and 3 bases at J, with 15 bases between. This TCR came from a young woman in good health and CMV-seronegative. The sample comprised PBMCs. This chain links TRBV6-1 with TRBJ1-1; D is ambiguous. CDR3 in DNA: TGTGCCAGCAGTGAAGGAACAGTAAGTTTGTACACTGAAGCTTTCTTT. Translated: CASSEGTVSLYTEAFF.